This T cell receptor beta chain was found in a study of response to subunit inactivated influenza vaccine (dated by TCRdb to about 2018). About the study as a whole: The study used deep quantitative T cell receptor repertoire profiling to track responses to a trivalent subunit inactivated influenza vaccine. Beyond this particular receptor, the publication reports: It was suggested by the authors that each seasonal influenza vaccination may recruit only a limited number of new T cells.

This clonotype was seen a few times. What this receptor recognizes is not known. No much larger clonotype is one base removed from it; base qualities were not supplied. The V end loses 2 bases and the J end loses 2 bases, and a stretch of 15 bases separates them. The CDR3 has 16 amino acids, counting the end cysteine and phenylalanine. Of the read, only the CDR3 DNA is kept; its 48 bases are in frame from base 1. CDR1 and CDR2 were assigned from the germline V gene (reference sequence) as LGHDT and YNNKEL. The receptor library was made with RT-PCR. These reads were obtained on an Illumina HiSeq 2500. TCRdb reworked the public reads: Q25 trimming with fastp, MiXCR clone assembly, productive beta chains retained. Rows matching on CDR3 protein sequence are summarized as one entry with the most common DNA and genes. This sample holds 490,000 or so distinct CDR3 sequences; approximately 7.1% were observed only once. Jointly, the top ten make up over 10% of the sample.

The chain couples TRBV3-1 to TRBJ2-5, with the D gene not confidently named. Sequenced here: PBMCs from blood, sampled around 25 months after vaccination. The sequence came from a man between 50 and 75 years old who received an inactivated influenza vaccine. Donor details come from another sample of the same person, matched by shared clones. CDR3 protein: CASSQSQVAIQETQYF. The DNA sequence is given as TGTGCCAGCAGCCAAAGTCAGGTCGCGATTCAAGAGACCCAGTACTTC.